This entry concerns a single T cell receptor beta chain. As handled by the study authors: Counts of nucleated cells, estimated from reference gene primer amplification, were obtained. This table comes from immunoSEQ multiplex PCR, and its TCRdb copy is limited to in-frame clones, with some not included. V, J and clone size were drawn from that table, and D and trimming were deduced from the DNA. The data show over 200,000 clones, with approximately 80% seen just once and over 6.5% held by the top ten. Patients in Seattle were enrolled during active infection, then followed longitudinally. Trimming cost V 5 bases and J 5 bases; bases outside gene matches: 9. Germline V gives CDR1 SGHRS, CDR2 YFSETQ. The CDR3 has 16 residues. The sample comes from a study of blood T cell repertoires in COVID-19. Study context: Acute and convalescent COVID-19 samples came from the United States, Italy and Spain. Sources were T cells, B-cell-depleted T cells, or PBMCs; the material itself was cDNA or gDNA.

V usage is TRBV5-1 and J usage is TRBJ1-6; TRBD1 matches 8 bases. The receptor comes from a woman over 75 with COVID-19, enrolled during active disease. Source material: peripheral blood. CDR3 nucleotides: TGCGCCAGCAGTTCCACTACGACAGGGGATAATTCACCCCTCCACTTT. This codes for CASSSTTTGDNSPLHF. The full variable domain, with the rest looked up from reference TRBV5-1 and TRBJ1-6, is KAGVTQTPRYLIKTRGQQVTLSCSPISGHRSVSWYQQTPGQGLQFLFEYFSETQRNKGNFPGRFSGRQFSNSRSEMNVSTLELGDSALYLCASSSTTTGDNSPLHFGNGTRLTVT.